A single sample gave rise to the 3 T cell receptor beta chains below, sequenced in a study of a mutant IDH1 vaccine in newly diagnosed glioma. The data were produced by immunoSEQ multiplex PCR, yet TCRdb's version contains in-frame clones alone and is incomplete. The table shows fewer than 70,000 clones, with roughly four fifths occurring only once. The time point: week 47, end of study. In every dose of vaccine, 300 ug of mutant IDH1 20-mer peptide was given alongside topical imiquimod. No antigen has been identified for these receptors. The source material was PBMCs, sampled from a glioma patient whose treatment included an IDH1 peptide vaccine. These TCRs come from a man younger than 45 with glioma.

In this sample, this clone turned up once. V gene TRBV5-1 combines with J gene TRBJ2-2; possible D gene TRBD1, 5 bases. The CDR3 is made up of 13 amino acids. V was pared by 3 bases and J by 8 bases, with 11 bases between. Germline V gene data show CDR1 as SGHRS and CDR2 as YFSETQ. The CDR3 loop is CASSYQGTGELFF. The CDR3 DNA reads TGCGCCAGCAGCTACCAGGGTACGGGGGAGCTGTTTTTT. Full variable domain (missing parts from reference TRBV5-1 and TRBJ2-2): KAGVTQTPRYLIKTRGQQVTLSCSPISGHRSVSWYQQTPGQGLQFLFEYFSETQRNKGNFPGRFSGRQFSNSRSEMNVSTLELGDSALYLCASSYQGTGELFFGEGSRLTVL.

The CDR3 DNA reads as TGTGCCAGCAGCGTGCCGGGACAGGGGACCGGGGAGCTGTTTTTT. Translation gives CASSVPGQGTGELFF. The chain links TRBV7-9 to TRBJ2-2; 10 nucleotides line up with TRBD1. V gave up 5 bases and J gave up 5 bases; unmatched junction bases: 5. Germline V gene lookup returns CDR1 SEHNR and CDR2 FQNEAQ (reference sequence). The CDR3 runs to 15 residues. Combining the CDR3 with reference TRBV7-9 and TRBJ2-2 gives the whole variable domain DTGVSQNPRHKITKRGQNVTFRCDPISEHNRLYWYRQTLGQGPEFLTYFQNEAQLEKSRLLSDRFSAERPKGSFSTLEIQRTEQGDSAMYLCASSVPGQGTGELFFGEGSRLTVL.

A remark on this clone: This same CDR3 is encoded by further DNA sequences in the sample. The chain carries TRBV5-1 and TRBJ2-1; D unresolved. The CDR3 has 11 residues. CDR1 and CDR2 from the germline V gene are SGHRS and YFSETQ. Trimming removed 2 bases from V and 7 bases from J, with 4 bases in between. The CDR3 DNA reads TGCGCCAGCAGCTTCGGTAATGAGCAGTTCTTC. This translates into CASSFGNEQFF.